This T cell receptor beta chain was sequenced during a study of blood T cell repertoires in COVID-19. On the study more broadly: In each case, the material was cDNA or gDNA derived from T cells, B-cell-depleted T cells, or PBMCs.

This clone has just one count. Only in-frame clones appear in the TCRdb table, and some are missing; sequencing was by immunoSEQ multiplex PCR. The sample holds under 75,000 clones, 86% seen once. This CDR3 comprises 17 residues. V shed 3 bases, J shed 3 bases, and the junction held 8 bases outside the gene matches. Germline lookup yields CDR1 SGHRS and CDR2 YFSETQ. The TCR originated in a man between 25 and 39 years old with acute or convalescent COVID-19. The chain joins TRBV5-1 to TRBJ2-3, with 12 bases fitting TRBD1. The sequenced material came from peripheral blood. In DNA form, the CDR3 reads TGCGCCAGCAGCTCCGGGACAGGGGGCGGACGGACAGATACGCAGTATTTT. It is translated as CASSSGTGGGRTDTQYF.